This T cell receptor beta chain was recovered during a study of metastatic and nonmetastatic thyroid tumors. The V gene lost 0 bases and the J gene lost 4 bases, with 17 bases spanning the gap. Looked up from germline, CDR1 is MNHEY and CDR2 is SVGAGI. CDR3 length: 17 amino acids. Before thyroid surgery, none of the patients had received any treatment. TCRdb called clones again from the PCR reads with MiXCR. Altogether more than 90,000 clones are present, 10% to 15% being singletons, with the ten largest covering about 10%. The chain has TRBV6-5 and TRBJ2-3; a weak D match, TRBD2 (5 bases). This receptor was identified in a female donor with papillary thyroid cancer or a benign thyroid nodule (not recorded which). Some clones in this sample may be carry-over from other donors' samples. Sequencing was carried out using blood. The CDR3 DNA sequence: TGTGCCAGCAGTTACTCCAGCGGATGGATTGTCCCAGATACGCAGTATTTT. This sequence encodes CASSYSSGWIVPDTQYF.